The 22 T cell receptor beta chains below were found in one sample sequenced in a study of cytomegalovirus exposure and HLA in healthy donors. Clones were read by immunoSEQ multiplex PCR, and TCRdb kept only the in-frame ones, dropping some. The table records tens of thousands of clones, 85% to 95% of them present only once. Source material: PBMCs. The receptors were sampled from a man between 18 and 29 years old in good health and CMV-seronegative.

The V call is TRBV5-8, the J call TRBJ1-1; D is possibly TRBD1 (5 bases). V lost 4 bases and J lost 0, with 19 bases in between. Germline V lookup: CDR1 SGHTS, CDR2 YDEGEE. The CDR3 is 17 residues long. CDR3 in DNA: TGTGCCAGCAGCCTACGACAGTCGCCCAACATGAACACTGAAGCTTTCTTT. Translating gives CASSLRQSPNMNTEAFF.

The genes are TRBV10-2 and TRBJ2-2, with D unresolved. The CDR3 contains 13 residues. The germline gives CDR1 WSHSY, CDR2 SAAADI. Trimming took 3 bases from V and 6 from J, leaving 8 bases between them. CDR3 sequence: CASSDWRSGELFF. The CDR3 DNA reads as TGCGCCAGCAGTGATTGGAGATCCGGGGAGCTGTTTTTT.

V and J are TRBV11-2 and TRBJ1-6; the D gene is possibly TRBD1 (6 bases). CDR3 size: 18 residues. Germline assignment: CDR1 SGHAT and CDR2 FQNNGV. Trimming cost V 1 base and J 2 bases, with 15 bases left between them. In DNA form, the CDR3 reads TGTGCCAGCAGCTTAGGGGGCAGGGGCGTACCCTATAATTCACCCCTCCACTTT. Protein product: CASSLGGRGVPYNSPLHF.

The chain joins TRBV5-1 to TRBJ1-6; D remains unclear. V was cut by 4 bases and J by 1 base, with 9 bases left in between. The CDR3 sequence is 15 residues long. CDR1 is SGHRS and CDR2 is YFSETQ in the germline V gene. CDR3 sequence: CASSPHASYNSPLHF. Written as DNA, the CDR3 is TGCGCCAGCAGCCCACATGCATCCTATAATTCACCCCTCCACTTT.

The chain recombines TRBV13 with TRBJ2-5, with 11 bases lining up with TRBD1. The J segment lost 5 bases and the V segment lost 5 bases, leaving 7 bases of the junction unmatched. This CDR3 is built from 15 residues. CDR1 is PRHDT, CDR2 FYEKMQ, per germline (reference sequence). Here the CDR3 reads CASSQRTGGVETQYF. Here the CDR3 DNA reads TGTGCCAGCAGCCAGAGGACAGGGGGCGTGGAGACCCAGTACTTC.

J is TRBJ1-2 and V is TRBV10-3; no firm D call. Trimming stripped 7 bases from V and 3 bases from J, with 12 bases between. Germline CDR1 and CDR2: ENHRY and SYGVKD. The CDR3 has 13 residues. CDR3 bases: TGTGCCATCAAAGAGGGCGCGGACTATGGCTACACCTTC. Protein: CAIKEGADYGYTF.

The chain is built from TRBV10-3 and TRBJ1-1; the D gene is possibly TRBD1 (5 bases). This CDR3 region has 14 residues. V shed 6 bases and J shed 0 bases, with 11 bases lying between them. Germline V gene lookup returns CDR1 ENHRY and CDR2 SYGVKD. The CDR3 DNA sequence: TGTGCCATCAGACAAGGGGTGCTGAACACTGAAGCTTTCTTT. Translating it yields CAIRQGVLNTEAFF.

CDR3 sequence: CASSTGRNTEAFF. DNA of the CDR3: TGTGCCAGCAGCACAGGAAGAAACACTGAAGCTTTCTTT. The J gene is TRBJ1-1, the V gene TRBV7-2; maybe TRBD1 (5 bases). CDR1 is SGHTA, CDR2 FQGNSA, per germline. This CDR3 has 13 amino acids. Trimming stripped 5 bases from V and 2 bases from J, with 9 bases between.

J is TRBJ2-6 and V is TRBV30; a possible D gene is TRBD1 (6 bases). The CDR3 sequence is 16 residues long. Germline CDR1 and CDR2: GTSNPN and SVGIG (reference sequence). V shed 2 bases and J shed 0 bases, with 11 bases lying between them. The chain's CDR3 is CAWSQAGVSGANVLTF. The CDR3 nucleotides read TGTGCCTGGAGTCAGGCAGGGGTCTCTGGGGCCAACGTCCTGACTTTC.

The rearrangement joins TRBV4-3 to TRBJ1-3; no definite D call. This CDR3 has 15 residues. The ends were cut back, 0 bases at V and 0 bases at J, with 6 bases in the middle. Germline values: CDR1 LGHNA, CDR2 YSLEER. CDR3 residues: CASSQDSSSGNTIYF. The CDR3 coding sequence is TGCGCCAGCAGCCAAGATTCGAGCTCTGGAAACACCATATATTTT.

The chain is built from TRBV12-2 and TRBJ2-1; the table calls TRBD2, which could not be checked here. TRBV12-2 is shown as a pseudogene. The CDR3 consists of 14 residues. The CDR3 coding sequence is TGTGCAAGTCGCTTAGGTCTCGTGTACAATGAGCAGTTCTTC. Amino acids: CASRLGLVYNEQFF.

The DNA of the CDR3 is TGTGCCAGCAGCTTCCAGACTAGCGGGAGGGAGACCCAGTACTTC. This sequence encodes CASSFQTSGRETQYF. This sequence joins TRBV7-2 and TRBJ2-5; 13 bases line up with TRBD2. This CDR3 region has 15 residues. Germline V gene lookup returns CDR1 SGHTA and CDR2 FQGNSA. Germline trimming cut 3 bases from V and 5 bases from J; bases unmatched to any gene: 3.

The V call is TRBV6-5, the J call TRBJ1-1; D is perhaps TRBD1 (6 bases). The CDR3 is 13 residues long. V was trimmed by 2 bases and J by 5 bases, leaving 9 bases between them. Germline V gene lookup returns CDR1 MNHEY and CDR2 SVGAGI. The CDR3 spells CASSYEGGTEAFF. Here the CDR3 DNA reads TGTGCCAGCAGTTACGAAGGGGGTACTGAAGCTTTCTTT.

The chain combines TRBV4-1 with TRBJ2-1; TRBD2 matches at 10 bases. Looked up from germline, CDR1 is MGHRA and CDR2 is YSYEKL. The V gene end was trimmed by 4 bases and the J gene end by 7 bases; junction bases not matched to a gene: 10. The CDR3 is made up of 16 amino acids. CDR3: CASSPPPSGRRNEQFF. CDR3 coding DNA: TGCGCCAGCAGCCCACCGCCTAGCGGGAGAAGGAATGAGCAGTTCTTC.

The rearrangement joins TRBV6-1 to TRBJ1-2, with TRBD1 matching 8 bases. CDR1 MNHNS and CDR2 SASEGT come from the germline V gene. This CDR3 contains 16 residues. Trimming took 1 base from V and 5 from J; bases not matched to a gene: 9. The CDR3 DNA reads as TGTGCCAGCAGTGAAGGGGGGGCAGGGGGCGTGTATGGCTACACCTTC. Translating gives CASSEGGAGGVYGYTF.

V is TRBV29-1 and J is TRBJ1-1, with no clear D. CDR1 and CDR2 (germline): SQVTM, ANQGSEA. CDR3 length: 10 amino acids. Trimming left V 6 bases short and J 11 bases short, with 13 bases between. As DNA, the CDR3 is TGCAGCGTGACTAGAGGGCGGGCTTTCTTT. Translating gives CSVTRGRAFF.

A remark on this clone: Different DNA sequences within this sample yield the same CDR3. The CDR3 region has the DNA TGTGCCAGCAGCCTCTCAGAGACCCAGTACTTC. It encodes CASSLSETQYF. V usage is TRBV7-2 and J usage is TRBJ2-5, with unresolved D. V was clipped by 5 bases and J by 4 bases, with 5 bases between them. The CDR3 runs 11 residues. Germline V gene sequence: CDR1 SGHTA, CDR2 FQGNSA.

The V and J genes are TRBV5-1 and TRBJ2-7; no definite D call. V was trimmed by 2 bases and J by 2 bases, leaving 11 bases between them. Germline CDR1 and CDR2: SGHRS and YFSETQ. CDR3 size: 14 residues. CDR3 sequence: CASSFEFSTYEQYF. CDR3 DNA sequence: TGCGCCAGCAGCTTTGAGTTCTCCACCTACGAGCAGTACTTC.

The chain combines TRBV27 with TRBJ1-4; possibly TRBD1 for D (5 bases). The germline gives CDR1 MNHEY, CDR2 SMNVEV (reference sequence). The V end was cut by 3 bases, the J end by 7 bases, with 21 bases between. The CDR3 extends over 17 amino acids. The CDR3 DNA is TGTGCCAGCAGTTTCTCAGGGTATCGTCAACAAGCTGAAAAACTGTTTTTT. This encodes CASSFSGYRQQAEKLFF.

V and J are TRBV11-2 and TRBJ1-3, with 10 positions matching TRBD1. V shed 3 bases, J shed 4 bases, and the junction held 6 bases outside the gene matches. The V gene's germline CDR1 is SGHAT and CDR2 FQNNGV. The CDR3 sequence is 16 residues long. The DNA of the CDR3 is TGTGCCAGCAGCTTCCGACAGGGGGCGCGAGGAAACACCATATATTTT. Translation gives CASSFRQGARGNTIYF.

The chain combines TRBV28 with TRBJ2-5; D is uncertain. Germline V gene lookup returns CDR1 MDHEN and CDR2 SYDVKM. The CDR3 covers 10 residues. Trimming left V 6 bases short and J 7 bases short, with 6 bases between. CDR3 residues: CASRRGTQYF. CDR3 bases: TGTGCCAGCAGGCGCGGGACCCAGTACTTC.

The chain has TRBV7-8 and TRBJ2-2, with 9 bases identical to TRBD2. The CDR3 runs 16 residues. From germline, CDR1 is SGHVS and CDR2 FQNEAQ. V was clipped by 5 bases and J by 8 bases; unmatched bases: 12. CDR3 in DNA: TGTGCCAGCAGCCCGCGGGAGGGGGGCGAAATTGGGGAGCTGTTTTTT. Its protein product is CASSPREGGEIGELFF.